This TCR beta chain was sequenced for a study of shared clonotypes between healthy human individuals. Worth noting for this clone: Its antigen is undetermined.

Sequencing was performed with immunoSEQ multiplex PCR; in TCRdb, only in-frame clones are kept and a portion is missing. The repertoire holds around 1,000,000 clones, with 70% to 85% as singletons. Whole-study findings and limits: Larger estimated richness was generally seen in naive subsets than in memory subsets. Expectations were that clonotype sharing among donors would be affected by sequencing depth.

Trimming removed 2 bases at V and 11 bases at J, with 15 bases between. The germline CDR1 and CDR2 sequences are SNHLY and FYNNEI. The CDR3 is 14 residues long. The sample was memory CD4+ T cells from PBMCs. Subset meaning: CD45RA-negative fraction. The receptor was derived from a man aged 18 to 35 in good health. Some clones in this sample may be carry-over from other donors' samples. This chain connects TRBV2 to TRBJ2-2; TRBD2 might be the D (5 bases). CDR3 in DNA: TGTGCCAGCAGTGAACAGGCCGGGATAGGAGAGCTGTTTTTT. Protein product: CASSEQAGIGELFF. The full variable domain, in which reference TRBV2 and TRBJ2-2 provide the parts outside the CDR3, is EPEVTQTPSHQVTQMGQEVILRCVPISNHLYFYWYRQILGQKVEFLVSFYNNEISEKSEIFDDQFSVERPDGSNFTLKIRSTKLEDSAMYFCASSEQAGIGELFFGEGSRLTVL.